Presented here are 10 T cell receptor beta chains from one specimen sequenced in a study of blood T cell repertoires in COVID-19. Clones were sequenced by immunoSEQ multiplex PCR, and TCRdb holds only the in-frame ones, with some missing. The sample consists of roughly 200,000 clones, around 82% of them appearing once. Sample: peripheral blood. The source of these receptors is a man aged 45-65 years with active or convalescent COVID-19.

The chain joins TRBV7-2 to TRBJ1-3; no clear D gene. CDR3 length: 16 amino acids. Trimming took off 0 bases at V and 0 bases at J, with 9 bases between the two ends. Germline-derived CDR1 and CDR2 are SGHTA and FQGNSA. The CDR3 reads CASSLAGAGSGNTIYF. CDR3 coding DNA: TGTGCCAGCAGCTTAGCTGGTGCAGGCTCTGGAAACACCATATATTTT.

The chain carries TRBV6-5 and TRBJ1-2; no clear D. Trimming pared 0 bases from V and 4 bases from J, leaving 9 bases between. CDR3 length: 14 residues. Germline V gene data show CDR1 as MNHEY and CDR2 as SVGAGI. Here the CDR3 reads CASSYSAIGYGYTF. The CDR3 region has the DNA TGTGCCAGCAGTTACTCCGCCATCGGCTATGGCTACACCTTC.

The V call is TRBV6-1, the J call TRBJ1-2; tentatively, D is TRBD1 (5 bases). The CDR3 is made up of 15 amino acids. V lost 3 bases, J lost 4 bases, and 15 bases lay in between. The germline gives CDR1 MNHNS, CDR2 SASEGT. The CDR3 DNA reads TGTGCCAGCAGTGACCGGGGGAGCAGTGGCTATGGCTACACCTTC. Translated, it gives CASSDRGSSGYGYTF.

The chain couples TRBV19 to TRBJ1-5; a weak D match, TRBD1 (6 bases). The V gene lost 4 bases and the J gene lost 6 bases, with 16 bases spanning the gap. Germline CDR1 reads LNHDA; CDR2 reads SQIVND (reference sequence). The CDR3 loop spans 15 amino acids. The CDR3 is CASSTLGTSRQPQHF. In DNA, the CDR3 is TGTGCCAGTAGTACCCTGGGGACAAGTCGTCAGCCCCAGCATTTT.

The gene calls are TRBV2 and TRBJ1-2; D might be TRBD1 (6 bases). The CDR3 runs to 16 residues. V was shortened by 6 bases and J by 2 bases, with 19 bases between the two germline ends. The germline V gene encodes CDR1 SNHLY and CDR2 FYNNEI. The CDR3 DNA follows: TGTGCCAGCAGGGCGCCTGACAGGTCTCGAAACTATGGCTACACCTTC. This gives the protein CASRAPDRSRNYGYTF.

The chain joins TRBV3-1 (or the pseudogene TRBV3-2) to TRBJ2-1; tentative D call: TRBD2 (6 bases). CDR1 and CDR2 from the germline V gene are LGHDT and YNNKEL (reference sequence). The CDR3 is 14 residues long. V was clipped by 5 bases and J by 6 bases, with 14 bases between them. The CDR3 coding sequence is TGTGCCAGCAGCTACGGACTACTCTCCAATGAGCAGTTCTTC. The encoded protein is CASSYGLLSNEQFF.

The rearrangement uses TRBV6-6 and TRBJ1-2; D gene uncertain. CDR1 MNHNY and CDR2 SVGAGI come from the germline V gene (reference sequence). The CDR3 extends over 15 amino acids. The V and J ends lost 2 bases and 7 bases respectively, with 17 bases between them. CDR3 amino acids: CASSYGLPRSFGYTF. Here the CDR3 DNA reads TGTGCCAGCAGTTACGGACTTCCCCGCTCGTTTGGCTACACCTTC.

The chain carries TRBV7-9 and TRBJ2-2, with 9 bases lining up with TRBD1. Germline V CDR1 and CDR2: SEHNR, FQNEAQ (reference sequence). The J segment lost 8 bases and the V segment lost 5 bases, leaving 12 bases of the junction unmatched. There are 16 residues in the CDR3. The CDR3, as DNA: TGTGCCAGCAGCCCCCCGAGGACAGGGGAGTCGGGGGAGCTGTTTTTT. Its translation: CASSPPRTGESGELFF.

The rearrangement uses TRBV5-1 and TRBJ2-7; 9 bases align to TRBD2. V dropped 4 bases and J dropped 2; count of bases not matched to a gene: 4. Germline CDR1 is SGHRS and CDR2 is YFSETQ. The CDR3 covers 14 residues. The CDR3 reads CASSLAGKAYEQYF. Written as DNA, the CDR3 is TGCGCCAGCAGCCTAGCGGGGAAAGCCTACGAGCAGTACTTC.

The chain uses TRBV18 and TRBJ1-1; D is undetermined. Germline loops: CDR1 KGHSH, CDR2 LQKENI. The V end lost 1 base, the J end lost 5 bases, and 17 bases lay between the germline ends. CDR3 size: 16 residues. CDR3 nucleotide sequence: TGTGCCAGCTCACCACAGGGTTTGGGATCGGGGACTGAAGCTTTCTTT. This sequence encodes CASSPQGLGSGTEAFF.